This TCR beta chain was identified in a study of T cells in Graves' hyperthyroidism and ophthalmopathy. Whole-study findings and limits: Peripheral blood also featured most of the thyroid clonotypes expanded above 0.001. The model's output predicted ophthalmopathy at a median of around 7 months prior to onset.

Concerning this clonotype itself: Its antigen remains unidentified.

TCR beta CDR3 regions were amplified from RNA transcripts. TCR CDR3 underwent first-round RT-PCR with the HTBI primer set. TCRdb re-called the multiplex PCR reads through MiXCR, storing one row per CDR3 protein. The sample contains about 580,000 distinct CDR3 sequences, 46% of which appear only once. Hyperthyroidism patients were newly diagnosed, had disease duration under 2 months, and were aged 18 to 65 years. Germline V gene data show CDR1 as MNHNS and CDR2 as SASEGT. The CDR3 loop spans 13 amino acids. The V end was cut by 8 bases, the J end by 2 bases, with 11 bases between. The receptor was isolated from a woman aged 18-29 years with Graves' hyperthyroidism. The rearrangement uses TRBV6-1 and TRBJ2-3; D call uncertain. Sample: peripheral blood or thyroid tissue (not recorded which). As DNA, the CDR3 is TGTGCCAGCCCTGAGGCAGTCACAGATACGCAGTATTTT. Its translation is CASPEAVTDTQYF.